Below are 27 T cell receptor beta chains sequenced from a single sample in a study of neoadjuvant anti-PD-1 for oral cavity cancer (TCRdb year 2021). Receptor amplification or capture employed the immunoSEQ multiplex PCR assay. TCRdb mirrors the immuneACCESS table, restricted to in-frame sequences. Some clones are absent from its copies; in checked studies, under half trace to an unresolved V gene, and the reason for the others is unknown. Across this sample there are 72,000 or so clones, with roughly nine tenths seen only once. The ten top clones hold around 2.7% of the sample. The sample's time point label is to be understood as: after neoadjuvant nivolumab, at surgical resection. Specimen: PBMCs, collected after nivolumab (anti-PD-1) treatment. The receptors come from a person aged 35-79 years with oral cavity squamous cell carcinoma.

The chain is built from TRBV5-1 and TRBJ1-1; TRBD1 matches 8 bases. The CDR3 has 14 amino acids. Germline V gene lookup returns CDR1 SGHRS and CDR2 YFSETQ. V trimming: 6 bases; J trimming: 1 base; junction bases outside the gene matches: 5. CDR3 DNA sequence: TGCGCCAGCACCCGTGACAGGGGGAACACTGAAGCTTTCTTT. Its protein is CASTRDRGNTEAFF.

This chain connects TRBV2 to TRBJ1-2; TRBD1 matches at 7 bases. The CDR3 covers 14 residues. CDR1 is SNHLY, CDR2 FYNNEI, per germline. Trimming at V came to 6 bases and at J to 0 bases, leaving 4 bases not matched to a gene. The CDR3 sequence is CASRGQRSNYGYTF. The CDR3 nucleotides are TGTGCCAGCAGGGGACAGCGTTCTAACTATGGCTACACCTTC.

To note about this clone: Here the CDR3 omits its conserved ending phenylalanine or tryptophan, so a read error is the likely source. The DNA is omitted, as the CDR3 cannot be located on it reliably, and the CDR3 follows TCRdb's listing. The chain combines TRBV6-1 with TRBJ2-7; the table's D call of TRBD1 was not tested on the DNA. A total of 12 residues make up the CDR3, ends included. CDR1 is MNHNS, CDR2 SASEGT, per germline. The CDR3 sequence: CASSESGPALSL.

V gene TRBV5-8 combines with J gene TRBJ1-5; 7 bases map to TRBD1. V was pared by 4 bases and J by 7 bases, with 14 bases of the junction left unmatched. There are 16 residues in the CDR3. The germline CDR1 and CDR2 sequences are SGHTS and YDEGEE. The CDR3 region is CASSPTRYTGVQPQHF. In nucleotides, the CDR3 is TGTGCCAGCAGCCCTACAAGATATACAGGGGTCCAGCCCCAGCATTTT.

The J gene is TRBJ2-3, the V gene TRBV28, with 9 bases lining up with TRBD1. CDR1 and CDR2 from the germline V gene are MDHEN and SYDVKM. V gave up 3 bases and J gave up 3 bases; unmatched junction bases: 7. CDR3 size: 16 residues. This CDR3 is CASSFTLTGGTDTQYF. The CDR3 DNA follows: TGTGCCAGCAGTTTCACCTTGACAGGGGGGACAGATACGCAGTATTTT. Drawing the rest from reference TRBV28 and TRBJ2-3, the complete variable domain is DVKVTQSSRYLVKRTGEKVFLECVQDMDHENMFWYRQDPGLGLRLIYFSYDVKMKEKGDIPEGYSVSREKKERFSLILESASTNQTSMYLCASSFTLTGGTDTQYFGPGTRLTVL.

With regard to this clone: The junction shows a germline mismatch at one end, possibly a read error. V is TRBV2 and J is TRBJ2-1; D possibly corresponds to TRBD1 (6 bases). Germline lookup yields CDR1 SNHLY and CDR2 FYNNEI. The CDR3 is made up of 11 amino acids. CDR3 loop: CASRAYREPFF. DNA for the CDR3: TGTGCCAGCAGGGCGTACAGGGAGCCGTTCTTC.

The chain joins TRBV29-1 to TRBJ2-7; D possibly matches TRBD1 or TRBD2 (5 bases each). Germline CDR1 SQVTM, CDR2 ANQGSEA. The CDR3 spans 13 residues. Trimming cost V 5 bases and J 0 bases, with 11 bases left between them. The CDR3 reads CSVSWGYSYEQYF. CDR3 DNA: TGCAGCGTTAGCTGGGGGTACTCCTACGAGCAGTACTTC.

A few counts support this clone. Other DNA sequences in this specimen translate into the identical CDR3. The rearrangement links TRBV18 to TRBJ1-1; D not resolved. Per germline, CDR1 KGHSH and CDR2 LQKENI. Trimming cost V 6 bases and J 1 base, with 9 bases left between them. This CDR3 has 13 amino acids. The CDR3 DNA reads TGTGCCAGCTCCCCGGGTGGGAACACTGAAGCTTTCTTT. The encoded protein is CASSPGGNTEAFF.

The rearrangement uses TRBV7-9 and TRBJ2-1; maybe TRBD1 (5 bases). Per germline, CDR1 SEHNR and CDR2 FQNEAQ (reference sequence). The CDR3 is made up of 16 amino acids. V dropped 1 base and J dropped 3 bases, with 13 bases sitting between them. In DNA, the CDR3 is TGTGCCAGCAGCTTAGTTCCAGGGCCCCTCTACAATGAGCAGTTCTTC. It codes for CASSLVPGPLYNEQFF.

The chain links TRBV6-1 to TRBJ1-5; 8 bases line up with TRBD1. Germline V gene data show CDR1 as MNHNS and CDR2 as SASEGT. This CDR3 has 15 amino acids. Trimming cost V 1 base and J 5 bases; bases outside gene matches: 4. CDR3 DNA sequence: TGTGCCAGCAGTGAAGGGGACAGGTGGGATCAGCCCCAGCATTTT. Translating it yields CASSEGDRWDQPQHF.

The chain joins TRBV28 to TRBJ1-5; no definite D call. Trimming took 1 base from V and 7 from J, leaving 17 bases between them. CDR3 length: 16 amino acids. Germline V gives CDR1 MDHEN, CDR2 SYDVKM. CDR3 nucleotide sequence: TGTGCCAGCAGTTTATTTACAGTAAAAGCCGAGCAGCCCCAGCATTTT. It is translated as CASSLFTVKAEQPQHF.

This chain joins TRBV5-6 and TRBJ2-7, with 9 nucleotides matching TRBD1. The V gene end was trimmed by 3 bases and the J gene end by 5 bases; junction bases not matched to a gene: 9. Germline CDR1 SGHDT, CDR2 YYEEEE. This CDR3 has 15 residues. Here the CDR3 reads CASSSLQGAGDEQYF. The CDR3 region has the DNA TGTGCCAGCAGCTCTTTACAGGGGGCAGGTGACGAGCAGTACTTC.

The rearrangement links TRBV6-1 to TRBJ2-3, with 8 bases aligning to TRBD2. Per the germline V gene, CDR1 is MNHNS and CDR2 is SASEGT. This CDR3 region has 17 residues. V trimming: 4 bases; J trimming: 4 bases; junction bases outside the gene matches: 13. The CDR3 nucleotides read TGTGCCAGCAGTGCTCTCGGGACTAGGGTTGTGGCAGATACGCAGTATTTT. Its translation: CASSALGTRVVADTQYF.

This sequence joins TRBV4-2 and TRBJ2-7, with D tentatively TRBD1 (6 bases). V lost 4 bases, J lost 0 bases, and 16 bases lay in between. The CDR3 consists of 16 residues. The germline V gene encodes CDR1 LGHNA and CDR2 YNFKEQ. For the CDR3, the DNA is TGTGCCAGCAGCCCCCAGAGGGGGACAAGCTCCTACGAGCAGTACTTC. It translates to CASSPQRGTSSYEQYF.

V is TRBV10-3 and J is TRBJ2-1; weak D call: TRBD2 (5 bases). Trimming cost V 3 bases and J 4 bases, with 7 bases left between them. There are 13 residues in the CDR3. Germline assignment: CDR1 ENHRY and CDR2 SYGVKD. The CDR3 DNA sequence: TGTGCCATCAGTGACGGAGGTTACAATGAGCAGTTCTTC. Translating gives CAISDGGYNEQFF.

CDR3 in amino acids: CATSREGTGTYEQYF. As DNA, the CDR3 is TGTGCCACCAGCAGAGAGGGGACAGGGACCTACGAGCAGTACTTC. The chain links TRBV15 to TRBJ2-7, with 9 bases that match TRBD1. This CDR3 comprises 15 residues. V lost 0 bases to trimming and J lost 2 bases; unmatched junction nucleotides: 2. Germline CDR1 is LNHNV and CDR2 is YYDKDF (reference sequence).

The rearrangement links TRBV14 to TRBJ1-2; D perhaps matches TRBD1 (6 bases). CDR3 length: 15 amino acids. Germline V gene data show CDR1 as SGHDN and CDR2 as FVKESK. V lost 0 bases, J lost 4 bases, and 12 bases lay in between. CDR3 DNA: TGTGCCAGCAGCCAAGAACCACAGGGAAGCTATGGCTACACCTTC. Protein product: CASSQEPQGSYGYTF.

This chain joins TRBV25-1 and TRBJ2-5; 7 positions agree with TRBD1. CDR3 length: 13 residues. Unmatched junction bases numbered 5, after V lost 6 bases and J lost 4 bases. From germline, CDR1 is MGHDK and CDR2 SYGVNS. In nucleotides, the CDR3 is TGTGCCAGCAGCTGGAGGACAGGAGAGACCCAGTACTTC. The encoded protein is CASSWRTGETQYF.

V and J are TRBV5-4 and TRBJ2-3, with unresolved D. Germline assignment: CDR1 SGHNT and CDR2 YYREEE (reference sequence). CDR3 length equals 13 residues. V lost 4 bases to trimming and J lost 0 bases, with 6 bases between them. The CDR3 region is CASSPTSTDTQYF. CDR3 DNA sequence: TGTGCCAGCAGCCCGACTAGCACAGATACGCAGTATTTT.

This sequence joins TRBV6-4 and TRBJ2-1; TRBD2 might be the D (6 bases). CDR1 is MRHNA and CDR2 is SNTAGT in the germline V gene. V lost 4 bases to trimming and J lost 2 bases, with 15 bases between them. The CDR3 is 16 amino acids. CDR3 residues: CASSVWASDTYNEQFF. As DNA, the CDR3 is TGTGCCAGCAGTGTGTGGGCTAGCGATACCTACAATGAGCAGTTCTTC.

This chain uses TRBV2 with TRBJ1-2, with 10 bases aligning to TRBD1. V was pared by 7 bases and J by 8 bases, with 7 bases of the junction left unmatched. Per the germline V gene, CDR1 is SNHLY and CDR2 is FYNNEI. The CDR3 is 13 residues long. CDR3 in amino acids: CASKPDRGHGYTF. CDR3 DNA: TGTGCCAGCAAACCCGACAGGGGGCACGGCTACACCTTC.

This chain connects TRBV7-9 to TRBJ1-3, with D possibly matching TRBD1 (6 bases). The V end was cut by 2 bases, the J end by 0 bases, with 11 bases between. Germline loops: CDR1 SEHNR, CDR2 FQNEAQ (reference sequence). The CDR3 consists of 16 residues. The CDR3: CASSLMGAVSGNTIYF. DNA of the CDR3: TGTGCCAGCAGCTTAATGGGGGCAGTCTCTGGAAACACCATATATTTT.

CDR3 bases: TGTGCCAGCAGCTTAGGGGGGACGGGAGGGCAGCCTAACTATGGCTACACCTTC. It is translated as CASSLGGTGGQPNYGYTF. The gene calls are TRBV11-3 and TRBJ1-2, with a weak D call TRBD1 (5 bases). This CDR3 region has 18 residues. V lost 1 base, J lost 0 bases, and 18 bases lay in between. Germline CDR1 and CDR2: SGHNT and YENEEA.

The gene calls are TRBV7-3 and TRBJ1-1, with D possibly being TRBD1 (6 bases). The germline V gene has CDR1 SGHTA and CDR2 FQGTGA. Trimming took off 5 bases at V and 6 bases at J, with 28 bases between the two ends. CDR3 length: 18 amino acids. CDR3 sequence: CASSPGRGRRSLSSEAFF. CDR3 coding DNA: TGTGCCAGCAGCCCCGGACGGGGGCGGAGGTCTTTAAGCTCTGAAGCTTTCTTT.

The chain uses TRBV9 and TRBJ1-1, with no clear D. CDR1 is SGDLS, CDR2 YYNGEE, per germline. The CDR3 extends over 13 amino acids. V lost 4 bases and J lost 9, with 16 bases in between. The DNA of the CDR3 is TGTGCCAGCAGCCTCGAAGCGGCAGGAAAAGCTTTCTTT. It specifies CASSLEAAGKAFF.

This clone was seen more than once but under ten times. Additional DNA sequences in this sample encode the identical CDR3. The chain joins TRBV6-4 to TRBJ2-3; possible D gene TRBD2, 6 bases. V lost 8 bases and J 2 bases, leaving 11 bases between the germline ends. CDR3 length: 13 residues. Germline V gene lookup returns CDR1 MRHNA and CDR2 SNTAGT. The chain's CDR3 is CASGAGHTDTQYF. The CDR3 nucleotides read TGTGCCAGCGGGGCGGGGCACACAGATACGCAGTATTTT.

V and J are TRBV2 and TRBJ2-7, with 12 bases aligning to TRBD1. The ends lost 8 bases at V and 7 bases at J; junction bases unmatched: 12. The V gene's germline CDR1 is SNHLY and CDR2 FYNNEI. The CDR3 is 15 amino acids. CDR3: CASGGTGGGRREQYF. CDR3 nucleotides: TGTGCCAGCGGGGGGACAGGGGGCGGCCGTAGGGAGCAGTACTTC.